The clone carrying this T cell receptor (beta chain) has only a few counts. The antigen is undetermined. Both 60 Vbeta primers and 13 Jbeta primers went into the PCR. Clones were sequenced by immunoSEQ multiplex PCR, and TCRdb holds only the in-frame ones, with some missing. The sample contains 90,000 to 110,000 clones, about 12% of which appear only once. The data originate from a study of cytomegalovirus exposure and HLA in healthy donors. Study-level points and caveats: Earlier findings revealed that most TCR beta V segments proved productive either about 87% or about 30% of the time. According to reports, the classifier identified cytomegalovirus status with high specificity and sensitivity. Association with HLA alleles at 0.05 false discovery rate was found for around 17,000 TCR beta sequences in a later analysis.

Germline values: CDR1 WNHNN, CDR2 SYGVQD (reference sequence). The CDR3 has 15 residues. V lost 2 bases, J lost 6 bases, and 13 bases lay in between. The chain has TRBV10-1 and TRBJ2-2; possibly TRBD2 for D (6 bases). The material sequenced was PBMCs. The source is a man aged 40-49 years in good health and CMV-seropositive. This chain's CDR3 is CASSEGARRAGELFF. CDR3 bases: TGCGCCAGCAGTGAGGGAGCGAGGAGGGCCGGGGAGCTGTTTTTT.